The clone carrying this TCR beta chain has only a few counts. Following extraction, RNA underwent reverse transcription to cDNA, which served as the sequencing template. This table comes from immunoSEQ multiplex PCR, and its TCRdb copy is limited to in-frame clones, with some not included. The sample lists 150,000 or so clones, 40% to 50% seen once, with around 6.8% in the top ten. The CDR3 consists of 15 residues. Trimming pared 4 bases from V and 6 bases from J, leaving 21 bases between. Germline CDR1 SQVTM, CDR2 ANQGSEA. The data were obtained in a study of CD8+ T cells in alopecia areata. What was sequenced was CD4+ T cells sorted from blood. This clonotype was sampled from a human donor with alopecia areata. The chain employs TRBV29-1 and TRBJ1-2, with D unresolved. This chain's CDR3 is CSVVARFSDGNGYTF. In DNA, the CDR3 is TGCAGCGTTGTTGCCCGTTTTTCGGACGGGAATGGCTACACCTTC.